This T cell receptor beta chain appears in the sequencing data of a study of cytomegalovirus exposure and HLA in healthy donors. General study results and limits: In vitro assays verified that a few CMV-associated chains recognized CMV antigens specifically. As a later analysis revealed, the rate of TCR association differed by HLA locus, with DRB1 most and HLA-C fewest.

Both 60 Vbeta primers and 13 Jbeta primers went into the PCR. Using immunoSEQ multiplex PCR, the repertoire was profiled, and TCRdb retains in-frame clones only, with some absent. The sample lists fewer than 250,000 clones, more than 75% occurring once. On this clone: Antigen: not known.

Trimming cost V 6 bases and J 5 bases; bases outside gene matches: 13. Germline loops: CDR1 MDHEN, CDR2 SYDVKM. The length of the CDR3 is 15 residues. The sequence came from a woman aged 18-29 years in good health and CMV-seronegative. The rearrangement joins TRBV28 to TRBJ2-7; 7 nucleotides line up with TRBD1. The sample comprised PBMCs. The CDR3 DNA follows: TGTGCCAGCAGGGGGGTGAGGGACAGCCTTGACGAGCAGTACTTC. Amino acid sequence: CASRGVRDSLDEQYF.